What follows are 22 T cell receptor beta chains derived from one specimen sequenced in a study of control samples from healthy donors and cancer patients. Clones were read by immunoSEQ multiplex PCR, and TCRdb kept only the in-frame ones, dropping some. The sample consists of 250,000 to 300,000 clones, roughly 82% of them appearing once. Sequences were obtained from PBMCs. These receptors were obtained from a woman in her sixties with lung cancer.

This chain links TRBV4-2 with TRBJ2-7, with 10 bases fitting TRBD2. Trimming removed 6 bases from V and 0 bases from J; junction bases left unmatched: 8. This CDR3 is 16 amino acids long. Germline V gene data show CDR1 as LGHNA and CDR2 as YNFKEQ. CDR3 DNA sequence: TGTGCCAGCAGGAGCCCGACTAGCGGGCTCTCCTACGAGCAGTACTTC. Encoded protein: CASRSPTSGLSYEQYF.

The V gene is TRBV18, the J gene TRBJ1-5, with TRBD1 matching over 7 bases. The trim removed 6 bases at V and 1 base at J, leaving 12 bases unmatched. This CDR3 spans 17 amino acids. The germline V gene encodes CDR1 KGHSH and CDR2 LQKENI. This CDR3 is CASSYRQTGMSNQPQHF. The CDR3 coding sequence is TGTGCCAGCTCTTATCGCCAGACAGGGATGAGCAATCAGCCCCAGCATTTT.

The rearrangement links TRBV9 to TRBJ1-1; D is ambiguous. CDR1 and CDR2 from the germline V gene are SGDLS and YYNGEE. V was trimmed by 3 bases and J by 1 base, leaving 10 bases between them. This CDR3 region has 14 residues. CDR3 sequence reads: CASSASHRNTEAFF. The CDR3 DNA sequence: TGTGCCAGCAGCGCTTCCCATAGGAACACTGAAGCTTTCTTT.

The chain has TRBV5-1 and TRBJ2-3; D is possibly TRBD2 (5 bases). The V and J ends lost 4 bases and 0 bases respectively, with 12 bases between them. Looked up from germline, CDR1 is SGHRS and CDR2 is YFSETQ. The CDR3 sequence is 15 residues long. CDR3 residues: CASSDPRTSTDTQYF. As DNA, the CDR3 is TGCGCCAGCAGCGACCCCAGGACTAGCACAGATACGCAGTATTTT.

The chain combines TRBV10-3 with TRBJ1-1; TRBD1 agrees at 7 bases. The CDR3 extends over 14 amino acids. Per germline, CDR1 ENHRY and CDR2 SYGVKD. The V segment lost 2 bases and the J segment 3 bases; nucleotides outside the gene matches: 3. The CDR3 sequence is CAISEEGADTEAFF. The CDR3 bases are TGTGCCATCAGTGAGGAGGGGGCCGACACTGAAGCTTTCTTT.

This chain links TRBV25-1 with TRBJ2-1; TRBD2 aligns across 9 bases. The CDR3 is 15 residues long. After removal of 2 bases from V and 4 bases from J, the junction contained 3 bases not matched to a gene. The germline CDR1 and CDR2 sequences are MGHDK and SYGVNS. The CDR3 sequence: CASSEPLAGYNEQFF. The CDR3, as DNA: TGTGCCAGCAGTGAACCGCTAGCGGGGTACAATGAGCAGTTCTTC.

This clone was seen just once. V and J are TRBV7-8 and TRBJ1-2; D gene unclear. V lost 4 bases to trimming and J lost 4 bases, with 10 bases between them. In germline, CDR1 is SGHVS, CDR2 FQNEAQ. This CDR3 contains 13 residues. The CDR3 sequence: CASSSWDPYGYTF. CDR3 DNA sequence: TGTGCCAGCAGCTCATGGGATCCCTATGGCTACACCTTC.

The table lists this clone with a count of one. The chain has TRBV28 and TRBJ2-3; unclear D gene. The CDR3 contains 13 residues. The V end was cut by 4 bases, the J end by 0 bases, with 5 bases between. CDR1 is MDHEN and CDR2 is SYDVKM in the germline V gene. The CDR3 DNA is TGTGCCAGCAGTTCCCCCAGCACAGATACGCAGTATTTT. Residues: CASSSPSTDTQYF.

This chain joins TRBV5-1 and TRBJ2-3; 8 bases align to TRBD2. From germline, CDR1 is SGHRS and CDR2 YFSETQ. The V segment lost 3 bases and the J segment 2 bases; nucleotides outside the gene matches: 5. The length of the CDR3 is 15 residues. As DNA, the CDR3 is TGCGCCAGCAGCTCGTTGACTAGCGACACAGATACGCAGTATTTT. Translating gives CASSSLTSDTDTQYF.

The rearrangement joins TRBV7-9 to TRBJ1-2; D gene uncertain. This CDR3 is built from 15 residues. Looked up from germline, CDR1 is SEHNR and CDR2 is FQNEAQ (reference sequence). Trimming shortened V by 2 bases and J by 2 bases, and 12 bases separated the two germline ends. As DNA, the CDR3 is TGTGCCAGCAGCTTAATTGGAAAATCCAACTATGGCTACACCTTC. This encodes CASSLIGKSNYGYTF.

The gene calls are TRBV18 and TRBJ2-1, with 14 bases lining up with TRBD2. The CDR3 spans 17 residues. Germline V gene sequence: CDR1 KGHSH, CDR2 LQKENI. V was clipped by 0 bases and J by 10 bases; unmatched bases: 8. CDR3 sequence: CASSPPEGTSGSVEQFF. The CDR3 DNA reads as TGTGCCAGCTCACCACCGGAGGGGACTAGCGGGAGCGTAGAGCAGTTCTTC.

This chain uses TRBV3-1 (or the pseudogene TRBV3-2) with TRBJ1-3, with D uncertain. From germline, CDR1 is LGHDT and CDR2 YNNKEL (reference sequence). CDR3 length: 15 residues. V was cut by 0 bases and J by 2 bases, with 8 bases left in between. The CDR3 spells CASSQDGFTGNTIYF. CDR3 DNA: TGTGCCAGCAGCCAAGATGGATTCACTGGAAACACCATATATTTT.

The genes are TRBV7-3 and TRBJ1-2; D is unresolved. Germline-derived CDR1 and CDR2 are SGHTA and FQGTGA. CDR3 length: 15 residues. Between the trimmed V and J ends, which lost 4 bases and 0 bases, there was a span of 12 bases. CDR3 residues: CASSSSSDPNYGYTF. The CDR3 DNA reads as TGTGCCAGCAGCTCCAGCTCGGACCCTAACTATGGCTACACCTTC.

This clone was observed once. An end of the junction differs from the germline gene, which may be a read error. This rearrangement joins TRBV7-7 to TRBJ2-5, with D perhaps matching TRBD1 or TRBD2 (6 bases each). The CDR3 extends over 15 amino acids. Per the germline V gene, CDR1 is SSHAT and CDR2 is FNYEAQ (reference sequence). The DNA for the CDR3 is TGTGCTAGCAGCTTAGCCCGGGGGCAGCAAGAGACCCAGTACTTC. This gives the protein CASSLARGQQETQYF.

This clone showed up just a few times. The V and J genes are TRBV28 and TRBJ1-5; TRBD1 agrees at 8 bases. The germline V gene has CDR1 MDHEN and CDR2 SYDVKM. This CDR3 is 16 amino acids long. The trim removed 3 bases at V and 2 bases at J, leaving 6 bases unmatched. The CDR3, as DNA: TGTGCCAGCAGTTTTCTGGACAGGGCACGCAATCAGCCCCAGCATTTT. It yields the protein CASSFLDRARNQPQHF.

V gene TRBV10-3 combines with J gene TRBJ2-7; D is perhaps TRBD1 or TRBD2 (6 bases each). Trimming cost V 10 bases and J 3 bases, with 19 bases left between them. The CDR3 consists of 14 residues. CDR1 and CDR2 from the germline V gene are ENHRY and SYGVKD. CDR3 DNA sequence: TGTGCCACTAAGGCCGGGGGCCTAGTCTACGAGCAGTACTTC. This translates into CATKAGGLVYEQYF.

The rearrangement links TRBV27 to TRBJ1-2, with no clear D. Germline lookup yields CDR1 MNHEY and CDR2 SMNVEV (reference sequence). The V and J ends lost 7 bases and 7 bases respectively, with 19 bases between them. This CDR3 has 14 amino acids. The DNA of the CDR3 is TGTGCCAGCAAGGGTGACGGCCCATTGGGTGGCTACACCTTC. This translates into CASKGDGPLGGYTF.

This rearrangement joins TRBV10-2 to TRBJ1-5, with D unresolved. Germline values: CDR1 WSHSY, CDR2 SAAADI. Trimming cost V 0 bases and J 2 bases, with 8 bases left between them. This CDR3 has 15 residues. Here the CDR3 reads CASSESARGNQPQHF. For the CDR3, the DNA is TGCGCCAGCAGTGAGTCGGCCAGAGGCAATCAGCCCCAGCATTTT.

This chain connects TRBV18 to TRBJ2-7; D not certain. The CDR3 extends over 14 amino acids. Trimming removed 3 bases from V and 6 bases from J, with 15 bases in between. Germline V gene data show CDR1 as KGHSH and CDR2 as LQKENI. The CDR3 DNA follows: TGTGCCAGCTCACCGGAGCTCTTGTCTGGCGAGCAGTACTTC. This sequence encodes CASSPELLSGEQYF.

This clone has only one observation. The chain uses TRBV5-5 and TRBJ1-1; D is possibly TRBD1 (5 bases). Looked up from germline, CDR1 is SGHKS and CDR2 is YYEKEE (reference sequence). Trimming removed 5 bases at V and 6 bases at J, with 17 bases between. The CDR3 length is 14 residues. The CDR3 DNA reads TGTGCCAGCAGACCTCCACTGGGGGAGGCTGAAGCTTTCTTT. Its protein is CASRPPLGEAEAFF.

This rearrangement joins TRBV19 to TRBJ2-5; D possibly uses TRBD1 or TRBD2 (6 bases each). The CDR3 consists of 13 residues. Germline loops: CDR1 LNHDA, CDR2 SQIVND (reference sequence). V was trimmed by 6 bases and J by 5 bases, leaving 13 bases between them. The CDR3: CASSPGAGETQYF. CDR3 coding DNA: TGTGCCAGTAGCCCAGGGGCGGGGGAGACCCAGTACTTC.

The chain recombines TRBV6-5 with TRBJ2-7, with TRBD2 matching over 7 bases. V shed 8 bases and J 5 bases; nucleotides not matched to a gene: 15. CDR3 length: 15 residues. CDR1 is MNHEY, CDR2 SVGAGI, per germline. This CDR3 is CASLSAGDSGDEQYF. The CDR3 DNA reads TGTGCCAGCCTCTCCGCGGGAGATAGTGGCGACGAGCAGTACTTC.